This entry describes one TCR beta chain. The antigen is not known. Sequencing used immunoSEQ multiplex PCR; TCRdb keeps in-frame clones, though not all of them. Here the sample spans roughly 100,000 clones, roughly 84% being singletons. The V and J ends lost 0 bases and 6 bases, in that order; junction bases with no gene match: 16. In germline, CDR1 is SQVTM, CDR2 ANQGSEA. The CDR3 loop spans 18 amino acids. These data come from a study of T cell responses to AZD1222 COVID-19 vaccine. The wider study: Pooled samples include second doses given at about 4 or 12 weeks.

Findings and caveats of the study: The sample set comprised mostly white British donors with more females, and clonal diversity was possibly underestimated.

The input for sequencing was peripheral blood, taken on day 0 of AZD1222 vaccination. The sequence derives from an adult in good health. This chain uses TRBV29-1 with TRBJ2-7; 11 bases are shared with TRBD1. CDR3 DNA sequence: TGCAGCGTTGAAGACCGGGACAGGGGGTCGCGTGGCCCCCTCGAGCAGTACTTC. Its translation: CSVEDRDRGSRGPLEQYF.